This note documents a single T cell receptor beta chain sequence. Its antigen is unidentified. The data stem from a study of cytomegalovirus exposure and HLA in healthy donors. CDR3 length: 16 residues. Germline CDR1 is ENHRY and CDR2 is SYGVKD. The ends were cut back, 4 bases at V and 7 bases at J, with 22 bases in the middle. PCR used 60 Vbeta primers and 13 Jbeta primers. Generated by immunoSEQ multiplex PCR, the TCRdb table keeps only in-frame clones and is missing some. This table holds more than 95,000 clones. Regarding the study as a whole: A list of 150 or so TCR beta chains associated with cytomegalovirus was given. Using a false discovery rate of 0.05, a later analysis showed that 16,951 TCR beta sequences were associated with HLA alleles. For most TCR beta V segments, an earlier analysis put the productive rate at about 90% or about 30% of the time. DRB1 had the most TCR associations and HLA-C the fewest, a later analysis found, with rates varying by HLA locus.

This TCR was sampled from a man in his forties in good health and CMV-seronegative. Sequenced sample: PBMCs. The gene calls are TRBV10-3 and TRBJ2-5; tentatively, D is TRBD2 (6 bases). The CDR3 sequence: CAISGPALDTGGTQYF. The CDR3 DNA follows: TGTGCCATCAGTGGACCCGCTTTAGACACCGGGGGGACCCAGTACTTC.